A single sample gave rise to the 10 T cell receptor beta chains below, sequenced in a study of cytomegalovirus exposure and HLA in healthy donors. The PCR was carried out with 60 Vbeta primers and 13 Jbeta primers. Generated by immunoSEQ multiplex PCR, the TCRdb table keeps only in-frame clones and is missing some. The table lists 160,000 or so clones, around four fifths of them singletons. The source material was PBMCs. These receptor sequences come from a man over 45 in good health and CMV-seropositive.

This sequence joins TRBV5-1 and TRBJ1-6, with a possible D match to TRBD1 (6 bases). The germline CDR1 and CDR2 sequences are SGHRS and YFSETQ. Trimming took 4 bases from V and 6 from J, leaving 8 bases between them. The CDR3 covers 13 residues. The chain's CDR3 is CASSMDSNSPLHF. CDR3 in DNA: TGCGCCAGCAGCATGGACAGTAATTCACCCCTCCACTTT. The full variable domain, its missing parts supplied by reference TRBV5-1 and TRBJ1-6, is KAGVTQTPRYLIKTRGQQVTLSCSPISGHRSVSWYQQTPGQGLQFLFEYFSETQRNKGNFPGRFSGRQFSNSRSEMNVSTLELGDSALYLCASSMDSNSPLHFGNGTRLTVT.

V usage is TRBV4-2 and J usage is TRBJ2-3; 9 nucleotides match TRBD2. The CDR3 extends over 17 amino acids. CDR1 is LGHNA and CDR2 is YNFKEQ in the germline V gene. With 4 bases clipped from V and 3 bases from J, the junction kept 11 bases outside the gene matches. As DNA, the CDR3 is TGTGCCAGCAGCCGCAAGGTAGCGGGAGAGAGGACAGATACGCAGTATTTT. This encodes CASSRKVAGERTDTQYF.

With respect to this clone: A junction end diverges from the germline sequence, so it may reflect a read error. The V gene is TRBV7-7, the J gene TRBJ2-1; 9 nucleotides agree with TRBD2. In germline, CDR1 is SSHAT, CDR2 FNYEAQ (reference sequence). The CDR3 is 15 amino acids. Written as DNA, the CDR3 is TGTGCTAGCAGCCCCCAAGCGGGGGGCATCGGGGAGCAGTTCTTC. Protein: CASSPQAGGIGEQFF.

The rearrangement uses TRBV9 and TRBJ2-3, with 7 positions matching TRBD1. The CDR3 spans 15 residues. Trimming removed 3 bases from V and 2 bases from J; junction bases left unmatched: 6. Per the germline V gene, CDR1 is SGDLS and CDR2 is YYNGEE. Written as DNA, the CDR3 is TGTGCCAGCAGCGCCACAGGGGCCCACACAGATACGCAGTATTTT. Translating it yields CASSATGAHTDTQYF.

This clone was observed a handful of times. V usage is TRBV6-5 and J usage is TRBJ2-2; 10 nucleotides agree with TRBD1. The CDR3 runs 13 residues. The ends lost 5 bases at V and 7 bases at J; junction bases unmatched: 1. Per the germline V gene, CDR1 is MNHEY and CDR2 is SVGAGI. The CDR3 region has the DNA TGTGCCAGCAGTGGACAGGGGGACGGGGAGCTGTTTTTT. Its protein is CASSGQGDGELFF.

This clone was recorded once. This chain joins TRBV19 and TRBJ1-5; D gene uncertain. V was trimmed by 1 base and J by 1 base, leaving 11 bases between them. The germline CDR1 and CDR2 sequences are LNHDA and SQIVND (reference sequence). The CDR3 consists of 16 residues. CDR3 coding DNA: TGTGCCAGTAGTATAGTGGCGAGAGGAAGCAATCAGCCCCAGCATTTT. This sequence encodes CASSIVARGSNQPQHF.

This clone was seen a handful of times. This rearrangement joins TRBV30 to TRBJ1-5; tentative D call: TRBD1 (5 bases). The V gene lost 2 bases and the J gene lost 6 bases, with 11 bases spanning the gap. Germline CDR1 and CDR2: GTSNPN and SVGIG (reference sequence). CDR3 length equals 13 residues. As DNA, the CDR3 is TGTGCCTGGAGTCCCGCGGGGACTCAGCCCCAGCATTTT. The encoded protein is CAWSPAGTQPQHF.

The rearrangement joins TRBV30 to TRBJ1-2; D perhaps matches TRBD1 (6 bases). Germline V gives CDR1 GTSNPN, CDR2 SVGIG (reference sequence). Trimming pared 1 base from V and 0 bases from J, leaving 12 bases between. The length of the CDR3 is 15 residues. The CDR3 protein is CAWSGRQASNYGYTF. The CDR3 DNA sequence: TGTGCCTGGAGTGGCCGACAGGCCTCTAACTATGGCTACACCTTC.

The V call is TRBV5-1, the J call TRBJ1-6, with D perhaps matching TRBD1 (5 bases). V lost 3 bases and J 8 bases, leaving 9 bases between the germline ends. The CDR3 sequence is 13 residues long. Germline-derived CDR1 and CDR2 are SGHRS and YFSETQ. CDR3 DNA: TGCGCCAGCAGCTCTACAGGAGATTCACCCCTCCACTTT. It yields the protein CASSSTGDSPLHF.

DNA of the CDR3: TGTGCCAGCAGTTCCCCGGGACAGGGATACGAGCAGTACTTC. This sequence encodes CASSSPGQGYEQYF. This chain connects TRBV5-4 to TRBJ2-7; 9 positions agree with TRBD1. CDR1 and CDR2 from the germline V gene are SGHNT and YYREEE (reference sequence). The CDR3 contains 14 residues. Trimming at V came to 5 bases and at J to 4 bases, leaving 7 bases not matched to a gene.